This T cell receptor beta chain stems from a study of blood T cell repertoires in COVID-19. Only in-frame clones appear in the TCRdb table, and some are missing; sequencing was by immunoSEQ multiplex PCR. This table holds fewer than 350,000 clones, about nine tenths found once. This receptor was taken from a man between 60 and 70 years old who had recovered from COVID-19. Sequencing input: PBMCs or T cells enriched from blood (not recorded which).

CDR3 sequence: CASSLAIRTGGTDTQYF. CDR3 DNA sequence: TGTGCCAGCAGCTTAGCAATTCGGACCGGGGGAACAGATACGCAGTATTTT. V and J are TRBV7-2 and TRBJ2-3; maybe TRBD2 (6 bases). CDR3 length equals 17 residues. V gave up 0 bases and J gave up 3 bases, with 16 bases separating them. Germline assignment: CDR1 SGHTA and CDR2 FQGNSA.